This is a list of T cell receptor beta chains from one sample in a study of OX40 agonist ivuxolimab in advanced cancers. TCRdb's table, derived via immunoSEQ multiplex PCR, lists solely in-frame clones and lacks some. The sample includes about 91,000 clones, 80% to 90% of them seen just once. The material sequenced was CD4+ or CD8+ T cells sorted from blood, taken in a trial of the OX40 agonist ivuxolimab. The receptors stem from an adult with an advanced solid tumor such as melanoma, head and neck, liver or kidney cancer. CDR3s include the opening cysteine and the closing phenylalanine or tryptophan. Each record gives: D gene, V gene, clone size, J gene, CDR3 DNA, CDR3 protein. D genes are given only for firm matches. A row's size may be missing; if present it is once, few, many or a size class.

>TRBD2|TRBV4-1|.|TRBJ2-6
TGCGCCAGCAGCCAGAAGGCGGGAGGGCCGAGGGGGGCCAACGTCCTGACTTTC
CASSQKAGGPRGANVLTF
>.|TRBV5-8|.|TRBJ2-1
TGTGCCAGCAACAAATGGCCTAGCATCAATGAGCAGTTCTTC
CASNKWPSINEQFF
>.|TRBV19|.|TRBJ1-4
TGTGCCAGTAGTATAGGAGGCGCAGGGACTAATGAAAAACTGTTTTTT
CASSIGGAGTNEKLFF
>.|TRBV11-3|once|TRBJ2-5
TGTGCCAGCAGTGTAGGCGGGCCGGTTCAAGAGACCCAGTACTTC
CASSVGGPVQETQYF
>.|TRBV7-8|.|TRBJ2-1
TGTGCCAGCAGCAAAGATAGAGGGTGGGGGAACAATGAGCAGTTCTTC
CASSKDRGWGNNEQFF
>.|TRBV2|.|TRBJ2-1
TGTGCCAGCAGCCTGGGGATGTACAATGAGCAGTTCTTC
CASSLGMYNEQFF
>.|TRBV12-1|.|TRBJ2-3
TGTGCCAGCAGCTCTCGGCGAGCCCCGCATACGCAGTATTTT
CASSSRRAPHTQYF
>.|TRBV19|.|TRBJ1-2
TGTGCCAGTAGTATCTGGCAGGGTAGCTACACCTTC
CASSIWQGSYTF
>.|TRBV7-6|.|TRBJ2-1
TGTGCCAGCAGCTTCGGAAGCCAGGGGTGGAATGAGCAGTTCTTC
CASSFGSQGWNEQFF
>.|TRBV11-2|.|TRBJ2-3
TGTGCCAGCAGCTTAATAATGGGGAGCACAGATACGCAGTATTTT
CASSLIMGSTDTQYF
>.|TRBV7-2|.|TRBJ2-3
TGTGCCAGCAGCTTAGTGGGTGGGAGTGGTGGCACAGATACGCAGTATTTT
CASSLVGGSGGTDTQYF
>.|TRBV19|.|TRBJ1-5
TGTGCCAGTAGTACCAAACCCCGGACAGGCAATCAGCCCCAGCATTTT
CASSTKPRTGNQPQHF
>.|TRBV25-1|.|TRBJ1-5
TGTGCCAGCAGTGGTGGGGGCAATCAGCCCCAGCATTTT
CASSGGGNQPQHF
>TRBD2|TRBV9|.|TRBJ2-1
TGTGCCAGCGGCTCCCAGGAGAGCGGGAGGGATATCTCCTACAATGAGCAGTTCTTC
CASGSQESGRDISYNEQFF
>TRBD1|TRBV9|.|TRBJ1-6
TGTGCCAGCAGCACTTCCGGGACAGGGAATTCACCCCTCCACTTT
CASSTSGTGNSPLHF
>TRBD1|TRBV11-1|.|TRBJ1-3
TGTGCCAGCAGCTCGACAGGGGTCTCTGGAAACACCATATATTTT
CASSSTGVSGNTIYF
>.|TRBV7-9|.|TRBJ2-5
TGTGCCAGCAGCCCAACGGGACTGCAAGAGACCCAGTACTTC
CASSPTGLQETQYF
>.|TRBV6-5|.|TRBJ2-1
TGTGCCAGCAGTTACTCCCCCGGGAGAGGAGCCGGTGAGCAGTTCTTC
CASSYSPGRGAGEQFF
>.|TRBV6-6|.|TRBJ1-5
TGTGCCAGCAGCATCGCGGGTTCCTATCAGCCCCAGCATTTT
CASSIAGSYQPQHF
>TRBD1|TRBV10-2|.|TRBJ1-5
TGCGCCAGCAGTGACAGGGGGCAGGAGCAGCCCCAGCATTTT
CASSDRGQEQPQHF
>.|TRBV30|.|TRBJ2-3
TGTGCCTGGACCGAGGGGTCCCAAGGGGATACGCAGTATTTT
CAWTEGSQGDTQYF
>TRBD1|TRBV18|.|TRBJ1-3
TGTGCCAGCTCACCCCTGGACAGGGGAATTGGAAACACCATATATTTT
CASSPLDRGIGNTIYF
>.|TRBV10-3|.|TRBJ1-1
TGTGCCATCAGTGAGTCACCCATGAACACTGAAGCTTTCTTT
CAISESPMNTEAFF
>.|TRBV7-9|.|TRBJ1-4
TGTGCCAGCAGCTTCGGGGGAGTGGGTGAAAAACTGTTTTTT
CASSFGGVGEKLFF
>TRBD2|TRBV4-1|.|TRBJ2-3
TGCGCCAGCAGCCAGCGCCCCCTAGCGGGAGGGGGAGATACGCAGTATTTT
CASSQRPLAGGGDTQYF
>TRBD1|TRBV5-4|.|TRBJ2-7
TGTGCCAGCAGCGGACGGACAGGGAACTACGAGCAGTACTTC
CASSGRTGNYEQYF
>TRBD1|TRBV5-1|.|TRBJ2-7
TGCGCCAGCAGCCAACGGACAGGCCCCGAGCAGTACTTC
CASSQRTGPEQYF
>.|TRBV11-2|.|TRBJ2-5
TGTGCCAGCAGCTTAGGTCAGAGAGAGACCCAGTACTTC
CASSLGQRETQYF
>TRBD1|TRBV5-1|.|TRBJ1-1
TGCGCCAGCAGCTCATTGGGTCCGGGACAGGGAACTGAAGCTTTCTTT
CASSSLGPGQGTEAFF
>.|TRBV11-3|.|TRBJ2-2
TGTGCCAGCAGCTTAGGGGGGACAACCGTCGCCGGGGAGCTGTTTTTT
CASSLGGTTVAGELFF
>TRBD2|TRBV7-8|.|TRBJ2-1
TGTGCCAGCAGCGCGACGGGACTAGAAACGAATGAGCAGTTCTTC
CASSATGLETNEQFF
>TRBD1|TRBV28|once|TRBJ1-2
TGTGCCAGCAGGAGACAGGGGGCGCAAGGCTATGGCTACACCTTC
CASRRQGAQGYGYTF
>.|TRBV19|.|TRBJ1-2
TGTGCCAGTAGATTCGGGACAAATGATAACTATGGCTACACCTTC
CASRFGTNDNYGYTF
>.|TRBV4-2|few|TRBJ1-5
TGTGCCAGCAGCCAAGATAAGGGCAATCAGCCCCAGCATTTT
CASSQDKGNQPQHF
>.|TRBV28|.|TRBJ2-7
TGTGCCAGCAGTTTAGCCCAGACCGGCGAGCAGTACTTC
CASSLAQTGEQYF